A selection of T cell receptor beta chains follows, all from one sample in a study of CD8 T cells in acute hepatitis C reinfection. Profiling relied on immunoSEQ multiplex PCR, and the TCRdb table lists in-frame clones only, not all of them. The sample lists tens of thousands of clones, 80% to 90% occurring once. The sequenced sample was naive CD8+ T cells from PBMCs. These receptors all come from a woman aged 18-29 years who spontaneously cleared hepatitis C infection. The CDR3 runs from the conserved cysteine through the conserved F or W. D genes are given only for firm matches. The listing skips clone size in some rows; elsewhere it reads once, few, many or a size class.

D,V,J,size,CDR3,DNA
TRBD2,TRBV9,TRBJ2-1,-,CASSVSGTSGNHEQFF,TGTGCCAGCAGCGTATCCGGGACTAGCGGGAACCATGAGCAGTTCTTC
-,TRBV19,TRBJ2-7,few,CASSNGYTYEQYF,TGTGCCAGTAGTAACGGGTACACCTACGAGCAGTACTTC
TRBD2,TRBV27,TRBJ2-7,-,CASSPTSGASGEQYF,TGTGCCAGCAGTCCGACTAGCGGGGCTTCTGGGGAGCAGTACTTC
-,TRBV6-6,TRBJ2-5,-,CASSYTGGQETQYF,TGTGCCAGCAGTTACACGGGCGGCCAAGAGACCCAGTACTTC
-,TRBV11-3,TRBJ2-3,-,CASSLDHGGVGHEVRQYF,TGTGCCAGCAGCTTAGATCACGGGGGAGTGGGTCATGAAGTCCGGCAGTATTTT
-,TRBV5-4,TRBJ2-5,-,CASSFPGHPLGETQYF,TGTGCCAGCAGCTTTCCGGGACACCCTTTGGGGGAGACCCAGTACTTC
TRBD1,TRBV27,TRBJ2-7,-,CASSLQGAVFYEQYF,TGTGCCAGCAGTTTACAGGGGGCGGTTTTCTACGAGCAGTACTTC
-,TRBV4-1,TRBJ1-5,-,CASSPGVLARNQPQHF,TGCGCCAGCAGCCCGGGAGTCCTCGCCCGCAATCAGCCCCAGCATTTT
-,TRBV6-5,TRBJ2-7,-,CASSYGGEEGYEQYF,TGTGCCAGCAGTTACGGCGGAGAAGAAGGATACGAGCAGTACTTC
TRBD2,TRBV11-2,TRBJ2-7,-,CASSLDPSRGDAYEQYF,TGTGCCAGCAGCTTAGATCCTTCGCGGGGGGATGCCTACGAGCAGTACTTC
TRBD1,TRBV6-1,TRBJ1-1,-,CASDVLSGGGTEAFF,TGTGCCAGCGACGTCTTGTCAGGGGGGGGAACTGAAGCTTTCTTT
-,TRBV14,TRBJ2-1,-,CASSQDWRKAYNEQFF,TGTGCCAGCAGCCAAGACTGGCGGAAAGCTTACAATGAGCAGTTCTTC
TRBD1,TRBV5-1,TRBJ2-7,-,CASTSSPGQGLYEQYF,TGCGCCAGCACCTCCTCTCCGGGACAGGGATTGTACGAGCAGTACTTC
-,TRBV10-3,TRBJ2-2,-,CAISESARTTGELFF,TGTGCCATCAGTGAGTCCGCCAGGACCACCGGGGAGCTGTTTTTT
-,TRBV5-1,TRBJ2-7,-,CASSSSYEQYF,TGCGCCAGCAGCTCTTCCTACGAGCAGTACTTC
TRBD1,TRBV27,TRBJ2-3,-,CAAGGSHTQYF,TGTGCAGCAGGGGGTTCACATACGCAGTATTTT
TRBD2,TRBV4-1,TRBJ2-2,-,CASSQVTSGRGELFF,TGCGCCAGCAGCCAAGTGACTAGCGGCAGAGGGGAGCTGTTTTTT
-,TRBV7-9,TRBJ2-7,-,CASSPPLAPREQYF,TGTGCCAGCAGCCCGCCACTAGCTCCCCGCGAGCAGTACTTC
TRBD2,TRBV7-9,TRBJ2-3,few,CASSLQSIAGLTDTQYF,TGTGCCAGCAGCTTACAGAGTATAGCGGGCCTCACAGATACGCAGTATTTT
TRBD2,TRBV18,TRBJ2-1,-,CASSPRTSGPFLSYNEQFF,TGTGCCAGCTCACCCCGGACTAGCGGACCATTTCTTTCCTACAATGAGCAGTTCTTC
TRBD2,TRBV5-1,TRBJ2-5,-,CASSENVGAGGPGETQYF,TGCGCCAGCAGCGAGAATGTCGGAGCGGGAGGGCCGGGTGAGACCCAGTACTTC
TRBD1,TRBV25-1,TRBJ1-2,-,CASSDTGDYGYTF,TGTGCCAGCAGTGATACAGGGGACTATGGCTACACCTTC
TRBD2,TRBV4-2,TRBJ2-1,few,CASSQERAGLAGYNEQFF,TGTGCCAGCAGCCAAGAACGAGCTGGGCTAGCGGGATACAATGAGCAGTTCTTC